This T cell receptor (beta chain) came from a study of blood T cell repertoires in COVID-19. Study-level information: T cells, B-cell-depleted T cells, or PBMCs supplied cDNA or gDNA.

Per germline, CDR1 LGHNA and CDR2 YNFKEQ. Germline trimming cut 0 bases from V and 6 bases from J; bases unmatched to any gene: 6. CDR3 length: 15 residues. Libraries were prepared by immunoSEQ multiplex PCR; TCRdb keeps only in-frame clonotypes and omits some of them. The repertoire includes about 180,000 clones, just over 85% of them detected once, and roughly 9% sits in the top ten. This chain uses TRBV4-2 with TRBJ2-3; 7 bases match TRBD2. The sequence was collected from a woman younger than 30 who had recovered from COVID-19. The sample comprised PBMCs or T cells enriched from blood (not recorded which). The CDR3 region is CASSQDRTRPDTQYF. Here the CDR3 DNA reads TGTGCCAGCAGCCAAGATAGGACTAGACCCGATACGCAGTATTTT.